One sample yielded the 10 T cell receptor beta chains listed below, sequenced in a study of tumor and adjacent non-tumor tissue in lung cancer. The library came from three nested PCR rounds adapted from ARM-PCR protocols. One entry per CDR3 protein results from TCRdb running MiXCR on the multiplex PCR reads. The data show about 70,000 distinct CDR3 sequences, around 73% seen once. The template was RNA from unsorted bulk tissue. The specimen was lung tumor tissue. Receptor source: a man aged 55 to 70 with non-small cell lung cancer.

This clonotype has ten or more counts. The J gene is TRBJ2-2, the V gene TRBV5-1; D might be TRBD1 or TRBD2, each matching 5 bases. Looked up from germline, CDR1 is SGHRS and CDR2 is YFSETQ. Trimming pared 0 bases from V and 4 bases from J, leaving 10 bases between. The CDR3 is made up of 15 amino acids. The CDR3 DNA is TGCGCCAGCAGCTTGGAGGCAGGGACCACCGGGGAGCTGTTTTTT. Amino acid sequence: CASSLEAGTTGELFF.

This clonotype was seen at least ten times. The chain combines TRBV6-6 with TRBJ1-1; D gene uncertain. The ends were cut back, 6 bases at V and 7 bases at J, with 15 bases in the middle. This CDR3 has 13 residues. Germline lookup yields CDR1 MNHNY and CDR2 SVGAGI (reference sequence). The CDR3 region is CASSLDPAVEAFF. The CDR3 DNA is TGTGCCAGCAGCCTGGACCCAGCGGTTGAAGCTTTCTTT.

This clonotype showed up just once. The final CDR3 position lacks the conserved phenylalanine or tryptophan, pointing to a likely read error. No DNA is shown, since the ends of the CDR3 on it are uncertain; the CDR3 is the one TCRdb lists. The CDR3: CARSYLGSEYL. The rearrangement links TRBV6-5 to TRBJ2-7. In germline, CDR1 is MNHEY, CDR2 SVGAGI. The CDR3 numbers 11 amino acids, ends counted.

This chain uses TRBV29-1 with TRBJ1-2; D gene ambiguous. In germline, CDR1 is SQVTM, CDR2 ANQGSEA. The CDR3 loop spans 11 amino acids. Trimming removed 5 bases from V and 10 bases from J, with 14 bases in between. The CDR3 nucleotides read TGCAGCGTTCCTGCAGGTGGAGACTACACCTTC. Translation: CSVPAGGDYTF. Variable domain in full (rest from reference TRBV29-1 and TRBJ1-2): SAVISQKPSRDICQRGTSLTIQCQVDSQVTMMFWYRQQPGQSLTLIATANQGSEATYESGFVIDKFPISRPNLTFSTLTVSNMSPEDSSIYLCSVPAGGDYTFGSGTRLTVV.

Points on this clonotype: This may stem from a read error, because a much larger clone lies one nucleotide away. The chain recombines TRBV20-1 with TRBJ2-2; D possibly matches TRBD1 or TRBD2 (5 bases each). The germline gives CDR1 DFQATT, CDR2 SNEGSKA (reference sequence). The CDR3 spans 15 residues. CDR3 DNA sequence: TGCAGTGCTAGTGATGGGACGGAGAACATCGGGGAGCTGTTTTTT. Protein sequence: CSASDGTENIGELFF.

This clonotype was recorded at least ten times. CDR3 amino acids: CASSGQRNTGELFF. CDR3 DNA sequence: TGCGCCAGCAGTGGTCAGCGGAACACCGGGGAGCTGTTTTTT. The chain links TRBV10-1 to TRBJ2-2, with unresolved D. The V gene's germline CDR1 is WNHNN and CDR2 SYGVQD (reference sequence). The V and J ends lost 4 bases and 1 base respectively, with 7 bases between them. This CDR3 region has 14 residues.

The genes are TRBV20-1 and TRBJ2-1, with D unresolved. The CDR3 extends over 13 amino acids. Trimming removed 6 bases at V and 12 bases at J, with 21 bases between. Per germline, CDR1 DFQATT and CDR2 SNEGSKA (reference sequence). As DNA, the CDR3 is TGCAGTGCCACGGAACCAAATCCTACGGTGCAGTTCTTC. Its protein product is CSATEPNPTVQFF.

Remarks on this clonotype: The germline gene is not matched at one end of the junction; a read error may be the cause. This chain links TRBV5-1 with TRBJ2-2, with TRBD2 matching over 9 bases. CDR3 length: 16 amino acids. Per germline, CDR1 SGHRS and CDR2 YFSETQ. The CDR3 coding sequence is TGCGCCAGCCGCGTGGATAGCGGGAGACCTACCGTGGAGCTGTTTTTT. As protein: CASRVDSGRPTVELFF.

This clonotype was counted only a few times. With a much larger clone just one base away, this may be a read error. The V call is TRBV5-6, the J call TRBJ2-7; 12 bases map to TRBD2. The CDR3 length is 16 residues. The germline V gene has CDR1 SGHDT and CDR2 YYEEEE. The CDR3 region has the DNA TGTGCCAGCAGCCATTCCGGGACTAGCGGGCTTTACGGGCAGTACTTC. Its protein is CASSHSGTSGLYGQYF.

CDR3 DNA sequence: TGTGCCACCAGTGACCGGGACAGGGGTATCTATGGCTACACCTTC. It translates to CATSDRDRGIYGYTF. The rearrangement links TRBV24-1 to TRBJ1-2; 10 positions match TRBD1. The CDR3 length is 15 residues. The junction had 5 bases not matched to a gene; V was cut back by 4 bases and J by 4 bases. Germline CDR1 reads KGHDR; CDR2 reads SFDVKD.